This T cell receptor (beta chain) was recovered during a study of response to subunit inactivated influenza vaccine. V lost 11 bases and J 0 bases, leaving 17 bases between the germline ends. There are 16 residues in the CDR3. The germline V gene has CDR1 SNHLY and CDR2 FYNNEI. One entry per CDR3 protein results from TCRdb running MiXCR on the RT-PCR reads. The data show approximately 490,000 distinct CDR3 sequences, approximately 7.8% seen once. This clonotype was observed a handful of times. The antigen remains unidentified. Study outcomes and limitations: It was the authors' suggestion that each seasonal influenza vaccination recruits few new T cells.

The sample in question was PBMCs from blood, obtained less than 30 months after vaccination. The V gene is TRBV2, the J gene TRBJ2-6; a weak D match, TRBD1 (6 bases). The TCR comes from a man aged 50 to 69 who received an inactivated influenza vaccine. As DNA, the CDR3 is TGTGCCTCTGGGACATCTCCGAGCTCTGGGGCCAACGTCCTGACTTTC. It translates to CASGTSPSSGANVLTF.